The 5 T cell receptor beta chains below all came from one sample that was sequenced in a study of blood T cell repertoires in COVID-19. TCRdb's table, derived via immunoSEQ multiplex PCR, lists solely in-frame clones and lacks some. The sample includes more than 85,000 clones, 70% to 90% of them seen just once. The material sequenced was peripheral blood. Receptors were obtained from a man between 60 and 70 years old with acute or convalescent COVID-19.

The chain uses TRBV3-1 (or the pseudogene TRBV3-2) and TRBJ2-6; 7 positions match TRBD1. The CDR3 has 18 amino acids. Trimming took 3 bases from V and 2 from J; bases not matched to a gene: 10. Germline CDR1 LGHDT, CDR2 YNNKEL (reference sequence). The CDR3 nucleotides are TGTGCCAGCAGCCACTTAGACAGGGTCTTAACTGGGGCCAACGTCCTGACTTTC. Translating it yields CASSHLDRVLTGANVLTF.

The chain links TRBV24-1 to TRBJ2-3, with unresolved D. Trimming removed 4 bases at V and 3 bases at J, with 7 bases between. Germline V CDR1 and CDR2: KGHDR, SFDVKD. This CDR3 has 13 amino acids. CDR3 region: CATSDPGTDTQYF. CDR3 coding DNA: TGTGCCACCAGTGACCCCGGTACAGATACGCAGTATTTT.

The CDR3 DNA is TGTGCCAGCAGTCTACGCCTAGTAGACAGCTCCTACAATGAGCAGTTCTTC. Encoded protein: CASSLRLVDSSYNEQFF. J is TRBJ2-1 and V is TRBV27; D may be TRBD1 (5 bases). Between the trimmed V and J ends, which lost 5 bases and 0 bases, there was a span of 17 bases. Per germline, CDR1 MNHEY and CDR2 SMNVEV (reference sequence). CDR3 length equals 17 residues.

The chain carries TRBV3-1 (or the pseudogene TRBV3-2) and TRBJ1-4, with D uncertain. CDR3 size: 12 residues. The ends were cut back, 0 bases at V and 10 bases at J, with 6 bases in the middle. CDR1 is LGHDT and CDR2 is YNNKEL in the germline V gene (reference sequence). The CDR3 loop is CASSQDQRKLFF. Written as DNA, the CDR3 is TGTGCCAGCAGCCAAGACCAGCGAAAACTGTTTTTT.

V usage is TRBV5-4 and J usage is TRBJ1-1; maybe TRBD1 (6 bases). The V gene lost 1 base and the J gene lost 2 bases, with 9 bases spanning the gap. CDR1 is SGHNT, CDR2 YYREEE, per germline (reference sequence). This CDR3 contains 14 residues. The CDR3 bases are TGTGCCAGCAGCTTGTGGGGGCGCAACACTGAAGCTTTCTTT. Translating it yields CASSLWGRNTEAFF.